This T cell receptor (beta chain) was retrieved from a study of blood T cell repertoires in COVID-19. This CDR3 contains 14 residues. Germline V gene sequence: CDR1 SQVTM, CDR2 ANQGSEA. V lost 6 bases and J lost 2; bases outside the gene matches: 8. Clones were read by immunoSEQ multiplex PCR, and TCRdb kept only the in-frame ones, dropping some. Counted here are 80,000 to 100,000 clones, more than 75% occurring once; the ten biggest clones make up about 9.3%. J is TRBJ1-1 and V is TRBV29-1; 8 nucleotides line up with TRBD1. The sequenced sample consisted of peripheral blood. The TCR sequence derives from a man in his fifties with acute or convalescent COVID-19. The CDR3 nucleotides read TGCAGCGTCTCACATACAGGGGGAAACACTGAAGCTTTCTTT. It codes for CSVSHTGGNTEAFF.